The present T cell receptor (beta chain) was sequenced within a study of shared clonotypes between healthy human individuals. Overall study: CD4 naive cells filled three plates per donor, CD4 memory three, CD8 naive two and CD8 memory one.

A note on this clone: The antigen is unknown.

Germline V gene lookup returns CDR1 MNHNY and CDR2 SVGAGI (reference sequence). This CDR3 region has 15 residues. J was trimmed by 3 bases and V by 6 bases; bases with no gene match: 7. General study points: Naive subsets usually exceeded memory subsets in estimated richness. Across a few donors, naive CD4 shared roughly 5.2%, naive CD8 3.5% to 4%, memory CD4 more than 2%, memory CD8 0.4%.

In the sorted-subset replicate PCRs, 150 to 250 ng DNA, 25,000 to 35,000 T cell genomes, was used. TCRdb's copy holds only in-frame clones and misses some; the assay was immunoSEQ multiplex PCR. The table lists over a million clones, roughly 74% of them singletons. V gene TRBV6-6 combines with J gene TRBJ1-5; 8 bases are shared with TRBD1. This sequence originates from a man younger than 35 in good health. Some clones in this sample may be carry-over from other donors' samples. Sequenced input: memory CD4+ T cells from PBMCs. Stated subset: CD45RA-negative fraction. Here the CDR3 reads CASSRHRGFNQPQHF. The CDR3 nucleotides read TGTGCCAGCAGCCGGCACAGGGGGTTCAATCAGCCCCAGCATTTT.